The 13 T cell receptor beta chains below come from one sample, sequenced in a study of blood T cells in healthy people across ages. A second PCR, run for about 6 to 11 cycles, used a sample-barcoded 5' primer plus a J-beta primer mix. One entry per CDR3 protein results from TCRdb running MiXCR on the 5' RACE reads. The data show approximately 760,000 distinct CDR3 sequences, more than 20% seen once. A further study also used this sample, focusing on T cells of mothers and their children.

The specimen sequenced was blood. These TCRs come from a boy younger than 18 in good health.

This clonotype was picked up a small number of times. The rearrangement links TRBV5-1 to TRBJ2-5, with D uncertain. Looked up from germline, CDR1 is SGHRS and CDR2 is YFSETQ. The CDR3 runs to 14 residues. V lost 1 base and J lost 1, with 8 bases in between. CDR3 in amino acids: CASSLYTIQETQYF. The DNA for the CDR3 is TGCGCCAGCAGCTTGTATACTATCCAAGAGACCCAGTACTTC.

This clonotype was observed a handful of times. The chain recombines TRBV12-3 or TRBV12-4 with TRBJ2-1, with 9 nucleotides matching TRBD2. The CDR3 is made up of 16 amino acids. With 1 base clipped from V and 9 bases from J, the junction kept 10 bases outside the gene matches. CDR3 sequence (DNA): TGTGCCAGCAGTTTAGGAAGCGGGAGGAATGGGGCTGAGCAGTTCTTC. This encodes CASSLGSGRNGAEQFF.

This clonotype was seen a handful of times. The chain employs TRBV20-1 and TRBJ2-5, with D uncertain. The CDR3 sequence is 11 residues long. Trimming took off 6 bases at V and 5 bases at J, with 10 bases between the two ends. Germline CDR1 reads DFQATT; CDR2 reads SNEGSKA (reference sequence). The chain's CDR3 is CSADAAETQYF. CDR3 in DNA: TGCAGTGCCGACGCTGCGGAGACCCAGTACTTC.

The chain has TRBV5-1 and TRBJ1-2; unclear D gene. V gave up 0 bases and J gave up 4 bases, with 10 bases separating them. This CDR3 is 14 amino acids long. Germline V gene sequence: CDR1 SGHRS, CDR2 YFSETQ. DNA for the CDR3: TGCGCCAGCAGCTTGGCCGTAACAGTCTATGGCTACACCTTC. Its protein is CASSLAVTVYGYTF.

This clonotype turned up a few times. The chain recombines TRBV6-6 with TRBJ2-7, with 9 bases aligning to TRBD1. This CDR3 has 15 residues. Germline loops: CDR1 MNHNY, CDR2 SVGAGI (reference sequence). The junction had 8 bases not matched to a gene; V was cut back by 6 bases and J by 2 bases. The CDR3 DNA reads TGTGCCAGCAGGGGACAGGGTAGGAGGACCTACGAGCAGTACTTC. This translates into CASRGQGRRTYEQYF.

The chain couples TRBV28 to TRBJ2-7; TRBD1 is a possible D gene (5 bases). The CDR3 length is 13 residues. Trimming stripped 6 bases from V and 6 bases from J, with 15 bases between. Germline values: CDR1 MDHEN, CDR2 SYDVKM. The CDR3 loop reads CASSNDGQSEQYF. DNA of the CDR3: TGTGCCAGCAGCAACGACGGACAATCCGAGCAGTACTTC. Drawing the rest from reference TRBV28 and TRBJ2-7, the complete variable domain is DVKVTQSSRYLVKRTGEKVFLECVQDMDHENMFWYRQDPGLGLRLIYFSYDVKMKEKGDIPEGYSVSREKKERFSLILESASTNQTSMYLCASSNDGQSEQYFGPGTRLTVT.

CDR3 residues: CASSWGMETQYF. The CDR3 nucleotides are TGTGCCAGCAGCTGGGGGATGGAGACCCAGTACTTC. The J gene is TRBJ2-5, the V gene TRBV7-2; D may correspond to TRBD1 or TRBD2 (5 bases each). This CDR3 region has 12 residues. Between the trimmed V and J ends, which lost 4 bases and 5 bases, there was a span of 8 bases. CDR1 is SGHTA and CDR2 is FQGNSA in the germline V gene.

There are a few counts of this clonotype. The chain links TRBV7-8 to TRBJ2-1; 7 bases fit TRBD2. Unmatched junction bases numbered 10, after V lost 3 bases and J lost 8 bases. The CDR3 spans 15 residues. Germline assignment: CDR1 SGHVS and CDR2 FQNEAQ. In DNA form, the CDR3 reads TGTGCCAGCAGCTTTTTGCGGGGGTCATACGATGAGCAGTTCTTC. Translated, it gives CASSFLRGSYDEQFF. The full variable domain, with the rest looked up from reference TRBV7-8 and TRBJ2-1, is GAGVSQSPRYKVAKRGQDVALRCDPISGHVSLFWYQQALGQGPEFLTYFQNEAQLDKSGLPSDRFFAERPEGSVSTLKIQRTQQEDSAVYLCASSFLRGSYDEQFFGPGTRLTVL.

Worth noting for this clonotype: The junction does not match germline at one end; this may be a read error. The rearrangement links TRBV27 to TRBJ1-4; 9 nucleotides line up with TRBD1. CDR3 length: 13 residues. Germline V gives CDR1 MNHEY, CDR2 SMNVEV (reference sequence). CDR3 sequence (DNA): TGTGCCAGCAGTTTAGGGACAGGGATGAAACTGTCTTTT. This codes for CASSLGTGMKLSF.

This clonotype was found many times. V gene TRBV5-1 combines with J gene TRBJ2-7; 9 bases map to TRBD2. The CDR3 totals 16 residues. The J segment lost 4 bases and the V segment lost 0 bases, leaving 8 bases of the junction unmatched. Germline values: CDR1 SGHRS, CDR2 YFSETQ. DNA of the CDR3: TGCGCCAGCAGCTTGGTAGGAGCGGGAGGCAGTTACGAGCAGTACTTC. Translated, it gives CASSLVGAGGSYEQYF.

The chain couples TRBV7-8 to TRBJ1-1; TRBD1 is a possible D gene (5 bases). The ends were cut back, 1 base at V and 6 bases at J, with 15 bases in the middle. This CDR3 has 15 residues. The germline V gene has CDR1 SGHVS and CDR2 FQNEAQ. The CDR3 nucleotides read TGTGCCAGCAGCTTAGTGACGACAGAACTATCTGAAGCTTTCTTT. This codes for CASSLVTTELSEAFF.

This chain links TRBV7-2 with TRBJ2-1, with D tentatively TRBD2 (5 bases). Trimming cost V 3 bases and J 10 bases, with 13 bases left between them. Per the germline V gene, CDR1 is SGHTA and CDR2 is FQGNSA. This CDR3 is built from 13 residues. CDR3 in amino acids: CASSFGGAAEQFF. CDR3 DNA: TGTGCCAGCAGCTTTGGAGGAGCGGCCGAGCAGTTCTTC.

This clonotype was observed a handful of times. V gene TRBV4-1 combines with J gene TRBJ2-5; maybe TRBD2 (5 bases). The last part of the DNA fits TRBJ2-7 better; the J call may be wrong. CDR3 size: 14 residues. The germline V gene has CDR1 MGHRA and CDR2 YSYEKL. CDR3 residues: CASSARSYGNEQYF. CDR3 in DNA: TGCGCCAGCAGCGCCCGGTCTTACGGGAACGAGCAGTACTTC.